These T cell receptor beta chains were read from a single sample in a study of molecular identifiers for immune sequencing clone quantification. One entry per CDR3 protein, called by TCRdb with MiXCR from the PCR reads. Among about 640,000 distinct CDR3 sequences listed, 20% were seen once. Sequencing used naive CD8+ T cells from blood, with Jurkat cell RNA spiked in. The receptors shown here come from a human donor in good health. Some libraries in this study had Jurkat cell RNA spiked in. CDR3s include the opening cysteine and the closing phenylalanine or tryptophan. The order of the fields is clone size, V gene, J gene, D gene, CDR3 protein, CDR3 DNA. D genes are given only for firm matches. Size values are once, few and many counts, or a class for expanded clones, and some rows have none.

>many|TRBV29-1|TRBJ2-1|TRBD1
CSVEVDRVLRGNEQFF
TGCAGCGTTGAGGTCGACAGGGTCCTGAGGGGGAATGAGCAGTTCTTC
>many|TRBV4-3|TRBJ2-7|.
CASSQLAGPTYEQYF
TGCGCCAGCAGCCAATTAGCCGGGCCGACCTACGAGCAGTACTTC
>many|TRBV7-2|TRBJ2-3|TRBD2
CASSWGLAGGTTDTQYF
TGTGCCAGCAGCTGGGGACTAGCGGGAGGAACCACAGATACGCAGTATTTT
>many|TRBV5-1|TRBJ2-1|TRBD2
CASSLGTAGGYYNEQFF
TGCGCCAGCAGCTTGGGTACGGCGGGGGGATACTACAATGAGCAGTTCTTC
>many|TRBV20-1|TRBJ2-7|.
CSARGSPPIYEQYF
TGCAGTGCTAGAGGGAGCCCTCCGATCTACGAGCAGTACTTC
>many|TRBV5-1|TRBJ2-7|TRBD2
CASSLFPSGSYEQYF
TGCGCCAGCAGCTTGTTCCCTAGCGGGAGTTACGAGCAGTACTTC
>.|TRBV6-2/TRBV6-3|TRBJ2-4|TRBD1
CASTKDRGSAKNIQYF
TGTGCCAGCACCAAAGACAGGGGTAGCGCCAAAAACATTCAGTACTTC
>few|TRBV5-5|TRBJ1-1|.
CASSSIPHDVNTEAFF
TGTGCCAGCAGCTCTATCCCTCACGATGTGAACACTGAAGCTTTCTTT
>.|TRBV7-9|TRBJ2-2|.
CASSFNANTGELFF
TGTGCCAGCAGCTTTAACGCGAACACCGGGGAGCTGTTTTTT
>.|TRBV11-2|TRBJ1-6|TRBD1
CASSLAIGTGADPLHF
TGTGCCAGCAGCTTAGCTATAGGGACAGGGGCTGACCCCCTCCACTTT
>.|TRBV12-3/TRBV12-4|TRBJ2-7|.
CASRGHVAYEQYF
TGTGCCAGTAGGGGACACGTAGCCTACGAGCAGTACTTC
>many|TRBV6-1|TRBJ2-7|TRBD1
CASPPGTVTYEQYF
TGTGCCAGTCCTCCCGGGACAGTAACCTACGAGCAGTACTTC
>.|TRBV11-3|TRBJ2-6|.
CASSPGHESSGANVLTF
TGTGCCAGCAGCCCGGGACACGAGAGCTCTGGGGCCAACGTCCTGACTTTC
>many|TRBV7-9|TRBJ2-7|.
CASSSPGEIHEQYF
TGTGCCAGCAGCTCCCCGGGGGAAATCCACGAGCAGTACTTC
>many|TRBV2|TRBJ1-2|.
CASRSTPNYGYTF
TGTGCCAGCAGATCCACACCTAACTATGGCTACACCTTC
>few|TRBV6-5|TRBJ2-2|.
CASRDNTGELFF
TGTGCCAGCAGGGACAACACCGGGGAGCTGTTTTTT